The T cell receptor beta chain described here comes from a study of naive and memory T cell subsets. Sorting gates: effector memory CD45RA-CD27-, EMRA CD45RA+CD27-. Germline CDR1 reads SGHRS; CDR2 reads YFSETQ. This CDR3 region has 15 residues. Trimming shortened V by 4 bases and J by 1 base, and 14 bases separated the two germline ends. An equimolar mix of two oligonucleotides served as the beta constant-region primer for TRBC1 and TRBC2. The ligated cDNA underwent four PCR rounds using SP2 and nested alpha and beta constant-region primers. Each CDR3 protein is one row after TCRdb ran MiXCR on the UMI-ligation and nested PCR reads. The table shows around 35,000 distinct CDR3 sequences, with roughly 15% occurring only once.

Sequences were obtained from effector memory CD4+ T cells from blood. As for subset: effector memory, CD45RA- CD27-. The genes are TRBV5-1 and TRBJ1-1, with a tentative D call TRBD1 (6 bases). This sequence was found in a human donor in good health. CDR3 coding DNA: TGCGCCAGCAGCCGAAGGGGGGAAGGGAACACTGAAGCTTTCTTT. Residues: CASSRRGEGNTEAFF.